The entry below describes one TCR beta chain. Antigen unknown. In germline, CDR1 is SGHDT, CDR2 YYEEEE. The CDR3 is 13 amino acids. V lost 1 base and J lost 5, with 9 bases in between. One entry per CDR3 protein results from TCRdb running MiXCR on the RT-PCR reads. The repertoire holds under 800,000 distinct CDR3 sequences, with roughly 14% as singletons. This record belongs to a study of response to subunit inactivated influenza vaccine. Study-level findings and limits: It was the authors' suggestion that each seasonal influenza vaccination recruits few new T cells.

This sample comprised PBMCs from blood, obtained less than 15 days before vaccination. V and J are TRBV5-6 and TRBJ1-2; D not resolved. The sequence derives from a middle-aged man who received an inactivated influenza vaccine. CDR3 sequence: CASSLNEAYGYTF. The CDR3 coding sequence is TGTGCCAGCAGCTTGAATGAGGCGTATGGCTACACCTTC. Full variable domain (missing parts from reference TRBV5-6 and TRBJ1-2): DAGVTQSPTHLIKTRGQQVTLRCSPKSGHDTVSWYQQALGQGPQFIFQYYEEEERQRGNFPDRFSGHQFPNYSSELNVNALLLGDSALYLCASSLNEAYGYTFGSGTRLTVV.